The following is a T cell receptor beta chain sequence with its context. The data are from a study of blood T cell repertoires in COVID-19. Study overall: The United States, Italy and Spain supplied acute and convalescent COVID-19 samples. T cells, B-cell-depleted T cells, or PBMCs supplied cDNA or gDNA.

V was pared by 4 bases and J by 5 bases, with 10 bases of the junction left unmatched. The CDR3 spans 15 residues. Per germline, CDR1 SQVTM and CDR2 ANQGSEA. Authors' analysis steps: It was from reference gene primer amplification that nucleated cell counts were estimated. Profiling relied on immunoSEQ multiplex PCR, and the TCRdb table lists in-frame clones only, not all of them. The V and J calls and the clone size are those of that table, but D and trimming were determined from the DNA. Of approximately 160,000 clones listed, 90% are singletons. The chain uses TRBV29-1 and TRBJ2-3; TRBD2 aligns across 9 bases. This TCR came from a man aged 45-60 years with acute or convalescent COVID-19. Sequenced: peripheral blood. CDR3 DNA: TGCAGCGTTGTGGGTAGCGGGAGTGGTGGAGATACGCAGTATTTT. It encodes CSVVGSGSGGDTQYF.